This T cell receptor (beta chain) was observed in a study of PD-1 blockade in classical Hodgkin lymphoma. Study information: Patients got intravenous nivolumab 3 mg/kg every 2 weeks. Broader study findings: Reports described newly diagnosed patients as having lower baseline TCR diversity than healthy donors.

This clone appeared a few times. Antigen specificity is unknown. The table came from immunoSEQ multiplex PCR; TCRdb's copy has only in-frame clones and leaves some out. The sample consists of about 150,000 clones, 78% of them appearing once. Each patient's relapse followed autologous stem cell transplantation, and brentuximab vedotin exposure varied. V was cut by 4 bases and J by 8 bases, with 8 bases left in between. Germline-derived CDR1 and CDR2 are LNHDA and SQIVND (reference sequence). The length of the CDR3 is 11 residues. The V call is TRBV19, the J call TRBJ1-2; D remains ambiguous. Sequences were derived from peripheral blood mononuclear cells (PBMCs), sampled before the second cycle of nivolumab. This receptor was identified in a human donor with classical Hodgkin lymphoma. CDR3: CASSTWKGYTF. The CDR3 DNA reads TGTGCCAGTAGTACCTGGAAGGGCTACACCTTC.